This T cell receptor beta chain appears in the sequencing data of a study of vaccination effects on CD4 cells after COVID-19. Study in general: Participants completed two doses of the BNT162b2 or mRNA-1273 vaccine.

Trimming pared 2 bases from V and 7 bases from J, leaving 14 bases between. CDR1 ENHRY and CDR2 SYGVKD come from the germline V gene. The CDR3 has 14 amino acids. Here immunoSEQ multiplex PCR was the method, and the copy in TCRdb shows in-frame clones only, minus some. The sample carries about 63,000 clones, roughly 76% recorded once. Turning to this clone: The antigen remains unidentified.

Using viral peptide pools, the ViraFEST assay grew out antigen-specific CD4+ T cells prior to sequencing. Researchers isolated CD4+ T cells once ten to eleven days of culture had elapsed. People in the vaccine group had not been infected with SARS-CoV-2 before, and their nucleocapsid antibodies were negative. Cultures of approximately 2.1 million PBMC per well contained about 10 IU/ml IL-2 plus 10 ug/ml peptides. V and J are TRBV10-3 and TRBJ1-1; D gene unclear. The TCR sequence derives from a human donor who received a COVID-19 vaccine. The specimen was CD4+ T cells from PBMCs cultured with HCoV-OC43 spike peptides, collected before COVID-19 vaccination. Subset of the sample: HCoV-OC43 spike overlapping peptide pool stimulation. CDR3 sequence reads: CAISERGVEDEAFF. The CDR3 DNA reads TGTGCCATCAGTGAGCGGGGAGTTGAAGATGAAGCTTTCTTT.